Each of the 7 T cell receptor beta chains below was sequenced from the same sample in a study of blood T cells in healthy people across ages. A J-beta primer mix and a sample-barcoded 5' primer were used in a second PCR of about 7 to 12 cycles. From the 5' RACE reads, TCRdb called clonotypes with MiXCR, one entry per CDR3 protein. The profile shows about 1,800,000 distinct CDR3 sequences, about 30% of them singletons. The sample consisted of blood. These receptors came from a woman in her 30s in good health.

CDR3 DNA: TGCGCCAGCAGCCAAGATGAGGCAGCGGCTTCACCCCTCCACTTT. Amino acid sequence: CASSQDEAAASPLHF. The J gene is TRBJ1-6, the V gene TRBV4-1; D is unclear. Germline assignment: CDR1 MGHRA and CDR2 YSYEKL. The CDR3 is made up of 15 amino acids. V was shortened by 0 bases and J by 9 bases, with 12 bases between the two germline ends.

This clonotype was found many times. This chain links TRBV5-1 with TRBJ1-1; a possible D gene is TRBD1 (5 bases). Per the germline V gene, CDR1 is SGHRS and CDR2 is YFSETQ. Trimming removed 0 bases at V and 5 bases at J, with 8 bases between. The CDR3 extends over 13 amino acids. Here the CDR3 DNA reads TGCGCCAGCAGCTTGGGGGACGAGACTGAAGCTTTCTTT. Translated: CASSLGDETEAFF. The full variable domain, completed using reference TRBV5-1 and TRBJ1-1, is KAGVTQTPRYLIKTRGQQVTLSCSPISGHRSVSWYQQTPGQGLQFLFEYFSETQRNKGNFPGRFSGRQFSNSRSEMNVSTLELGDSALYLCASSLGDETEAFFGQGTRLTVV.

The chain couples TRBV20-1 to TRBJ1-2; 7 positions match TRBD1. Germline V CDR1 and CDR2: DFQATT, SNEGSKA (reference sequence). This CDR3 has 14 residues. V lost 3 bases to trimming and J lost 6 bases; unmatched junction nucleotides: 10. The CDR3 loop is CSASPKQGLDGYTF. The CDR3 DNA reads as TGCAGTGCTAGCCCAAAACAGGGGCTCGATGGCTACACCTTC.

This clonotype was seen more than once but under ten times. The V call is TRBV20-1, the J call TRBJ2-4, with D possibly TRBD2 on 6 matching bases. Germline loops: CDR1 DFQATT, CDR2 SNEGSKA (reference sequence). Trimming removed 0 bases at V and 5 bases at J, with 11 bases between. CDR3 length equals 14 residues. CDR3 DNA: TGCAGTGCTAGAGATGTCAGCGGGCAAAACATTCAGTACTTC. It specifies CSARDVSGQNIQYF.

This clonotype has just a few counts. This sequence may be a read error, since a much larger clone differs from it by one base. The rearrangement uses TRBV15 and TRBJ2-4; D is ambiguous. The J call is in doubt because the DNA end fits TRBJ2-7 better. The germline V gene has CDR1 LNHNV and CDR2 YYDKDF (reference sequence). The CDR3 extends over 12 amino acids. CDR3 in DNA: TGTGCCACCAGCCGCGCCGACACCGAGCAGTACTTC. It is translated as CATSRADTEQYF.

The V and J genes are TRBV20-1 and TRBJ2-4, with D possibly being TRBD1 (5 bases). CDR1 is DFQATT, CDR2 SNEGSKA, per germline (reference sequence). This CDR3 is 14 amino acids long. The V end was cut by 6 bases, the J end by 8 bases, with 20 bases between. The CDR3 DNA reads TGCAGTGCCCCCCGCCCCTTGGGGCGTGACATTCAGTACTTC. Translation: CSAPRPLGRDIQYF.

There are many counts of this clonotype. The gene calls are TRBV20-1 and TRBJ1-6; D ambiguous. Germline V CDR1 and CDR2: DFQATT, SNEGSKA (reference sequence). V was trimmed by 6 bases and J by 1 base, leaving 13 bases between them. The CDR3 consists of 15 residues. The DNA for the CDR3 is TGCAGTGCCAGGCAAGGACGGTCCTATAATTCACCCCTCCACTTT. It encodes CSARQGRSYNSPLHF.